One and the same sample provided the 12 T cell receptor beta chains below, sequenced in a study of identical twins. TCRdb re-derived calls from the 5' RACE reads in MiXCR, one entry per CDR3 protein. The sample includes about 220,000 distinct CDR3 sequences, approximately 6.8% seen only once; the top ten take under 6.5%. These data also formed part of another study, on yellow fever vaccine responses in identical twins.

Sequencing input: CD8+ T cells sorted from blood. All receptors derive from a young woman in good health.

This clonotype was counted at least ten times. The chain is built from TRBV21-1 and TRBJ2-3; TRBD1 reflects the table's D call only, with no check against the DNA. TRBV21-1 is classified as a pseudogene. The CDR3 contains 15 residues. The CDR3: CASSMGQGREDTQYF. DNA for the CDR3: TGTGCCAGCAGCATGGGACAGGGGAGGGAAGATACGCAGTATTTT.

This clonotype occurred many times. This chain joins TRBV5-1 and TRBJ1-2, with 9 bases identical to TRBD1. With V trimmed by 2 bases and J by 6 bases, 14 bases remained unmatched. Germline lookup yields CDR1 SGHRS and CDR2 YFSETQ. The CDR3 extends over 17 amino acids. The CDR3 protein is CASSFRYSLGQGHGYTF. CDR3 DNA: TGCGCCAGCAGCTTTCGATATTCCTTGGGACAGGGCCATGGCTACACCTTC.

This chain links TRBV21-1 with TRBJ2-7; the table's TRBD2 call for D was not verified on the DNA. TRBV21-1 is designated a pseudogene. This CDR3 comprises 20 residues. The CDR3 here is CASSKLPSGGAEVSSYEQYV. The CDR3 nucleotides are TGTGCCAGCAGCAAACTACCTAGCGGGGGAGCCGAGGTTTCCTCCTACGAGCAGTACGTC.

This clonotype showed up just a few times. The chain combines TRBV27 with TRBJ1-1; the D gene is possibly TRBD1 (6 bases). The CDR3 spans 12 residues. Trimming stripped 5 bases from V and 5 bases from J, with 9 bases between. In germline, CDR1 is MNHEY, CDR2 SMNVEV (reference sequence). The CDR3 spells CASSRGETEAFF. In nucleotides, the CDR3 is TGTGCCAGCAGTAGGGGGGAAACTGAAGCTTTCTTT.

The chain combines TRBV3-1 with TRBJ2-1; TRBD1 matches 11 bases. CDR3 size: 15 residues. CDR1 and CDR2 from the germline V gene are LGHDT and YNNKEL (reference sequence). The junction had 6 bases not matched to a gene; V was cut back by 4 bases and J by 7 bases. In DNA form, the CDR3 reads TGTGCCAGCAGCCCCACCGGGACAGGGGGGAATGAGCAGTTCTTC. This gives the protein CASSPTGTGGNEQFF.

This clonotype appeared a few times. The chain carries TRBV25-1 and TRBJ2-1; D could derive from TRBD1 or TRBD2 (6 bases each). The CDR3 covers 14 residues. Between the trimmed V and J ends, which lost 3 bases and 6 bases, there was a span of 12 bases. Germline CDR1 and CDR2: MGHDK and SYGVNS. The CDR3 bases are TGTGCCAGCAGTGACGGGGGCCTCGGCAATGAGCAGTTCTTC. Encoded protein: CASSDGGLGNEQFF.

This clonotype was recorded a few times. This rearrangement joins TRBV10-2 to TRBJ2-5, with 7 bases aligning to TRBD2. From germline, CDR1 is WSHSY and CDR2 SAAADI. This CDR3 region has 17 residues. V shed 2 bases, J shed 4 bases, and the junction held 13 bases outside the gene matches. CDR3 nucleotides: TGCGCCAGCAGTGAGGGGAGGGTTGGGGGAAGGAGAGAGACCCAGTACTTC. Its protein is CASSEGRVGGRRETQYF.

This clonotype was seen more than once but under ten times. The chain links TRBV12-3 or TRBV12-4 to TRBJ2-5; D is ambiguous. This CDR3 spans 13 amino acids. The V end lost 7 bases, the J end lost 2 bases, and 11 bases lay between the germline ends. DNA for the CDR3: TGTGCCAGCACGACAATGCCACAAGAGACCCAGTACTTC. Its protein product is CASTTMPQETQYF.

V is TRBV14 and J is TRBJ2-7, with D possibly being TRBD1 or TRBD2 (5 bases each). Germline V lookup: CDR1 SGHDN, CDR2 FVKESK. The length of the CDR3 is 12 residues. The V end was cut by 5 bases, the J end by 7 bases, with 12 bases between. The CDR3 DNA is TGTGCCAGCAGCTTAGGGACCAGAGAGCAGTACTTC. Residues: CASSLGTREQYF. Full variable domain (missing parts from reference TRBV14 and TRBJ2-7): EAGVTQFPSHSVIEKGQTVTLRCDPISGHDNLYWYRRVMGKEIKFLLHFVKESKQDESGMPNNRFLAERTGGTYSTLKVQPAELEDSGVYFCASSLGTREQYFGPGTRLTVT.

The CDR3 region has the DNA TGTGCCAGCAGCTCCCGGACAGGGGACATTCGGGAGACCCAGTACTTC. Translation: CASSSRTGDIRETQYF. The rearrangement links TRBV7-9 to TRBJ2-5, with 9 bases fitting TRBD1. After removal of 4 bases from V and 5 bases from J, the junction contained 11 bases not matched to a gene. Germline V lookup: CDR1 SEHNR, CDR2 FQNEAQ (reference sequence). This CDR3 has 16 amino acids.

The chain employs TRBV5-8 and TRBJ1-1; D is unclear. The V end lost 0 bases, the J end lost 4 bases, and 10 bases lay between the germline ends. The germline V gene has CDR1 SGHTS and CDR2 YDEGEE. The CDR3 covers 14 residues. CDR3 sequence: CASSLGYAGTEAFF. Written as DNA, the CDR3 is TGTGCCAGCAGCTTGGGGTATGCAGGCACTGAAGCTTTCTTT. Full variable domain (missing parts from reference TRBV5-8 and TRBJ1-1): EAGVTQSPTHLIKTRGQQATLRCSPISGHTSVYWYQQALGLGLQFLLWYDEGEERNRGNFPPRFSGRQFPNYSSELNVNALELEDSALYLCASSLGYAGTEAFFGQGTRLTVV.

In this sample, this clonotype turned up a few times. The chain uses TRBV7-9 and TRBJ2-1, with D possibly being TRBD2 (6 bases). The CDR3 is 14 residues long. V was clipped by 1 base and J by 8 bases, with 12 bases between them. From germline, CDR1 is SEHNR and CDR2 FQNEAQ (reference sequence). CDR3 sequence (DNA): TGTGCCAGCAGCTTAGTTGGAGGGCAACATGAGCAGTTCTTC. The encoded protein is CASSLVGGQHEQFF.